This passage covers 16 T cell receptor beta chains from one sample sequenced in a study of CD8 T cells in ankylosing spondylitis. The study's findings and limits: Under 10 highly homologous variants formed a TCR beta motif that appeared characteristic of ankylosing spondylitis blood.

TCRdb itself ran the 5' RACE reads through MiXCR, one entry per CDR3 protein. Among around 490,000 distinct CDR3 sequences, 5.3% were seen once, and the ten largest hold around 3.6%. These TCRs' antigens remain unknown. The sample taken for sequencing was blood, either unsorted or a sorted T cell fraction (not recorded which). Every receptor here comes from a male donor with ankylosing spondylitis.

At least ten counts were recorded for this clonotype. The CDR3 is CATSGRGQGVYNEQFF. The CDR3 region has the DNA TGTGCCACCAGTGGCAGGGGACAGGGAGTCTACAATGAGCAGTTCTTC. This chain joins TRBV24-1 and TRBJ2-1; 9 positions match TRBD1. This CDR3 comprises 16 residues. V gave up 5 bases and J gave up 3 bases; unmatched junction bases: 7. Germline CDR1 KGHDR, CDR2 SFDVKD.

On this clonotype itself: The junction differs from germline at one of its ends, possibly a read error. The gene calls are TRBV5-1 and TRBJ2-7; D might be TRBD2 (6 bases). Germline V gene data show CDR1 as SGHRS and CDR2 as YFSETQ. The CDR3 loop spans 15 amino acids. CDR3 DNA: TGCGCCTGCAGCTTGGGAGGACATACTCTACACGAGCAGTACTTC. As protein: CACSLGGHTLHEQYF.

This clonotype has ten or more counts. The chain recombines TRBV12-3 or TRBV12-4 with TRBJ2-5; D gene uncertain. The V gene lost 5 bases and the J gene lost 8 bases, with 12 bases spanning the gap. The CDR3 sequence is 12 residues long. The CDR3 DNA reads as TGTGCCAGCAGTCTCCCCTCCGGCACCCAGTACTTC. Its translation is CASSLPSGTQYF.

This clonotype was seen many times. V is TRBV7-8 and J is TRBJ2-7; D uncertain. The V and J ends lost 3 bases and 3 bases respectively, with 9 bases between them. In germline, CDR1 is SGHVS, CDR2 FQNEAQ. This CDR3 is built from 13 residues. CDR3 nucleotides: TGTGCCAGCAGCTTGGAGCTGATCTACGAGCAGTACTTC. Translation gives CASSLELIYEQYF.

This clonotype was counted at least ten times. This sequence joins TRBV6-5 and TRBJ2-7; maybe TRBD2 (6 bases). The CDR3 consists of 14 residues. The germline CDR1 and CDR2 sequences are MNHEY and SVGAGI. V was cut by 2 bases and J by 3 bases, with 11 bases left in between. The DNA for the CDR3 is TGTGCCAGCAGTTACGGGGGGTCTCTCTACGAGCAGTACTTC. It codes for CASSYGGSLYEQYF.

This clonotype has ten or more counts. The CDR3 protein is CATRTDQGETGELFF. In DNA, the CDR3 is TGTGCCACGCGGACAGATCAAGGGGAAACCGGGGAGCTGTTTTTT. The chain carries TRBV24-1 and TRBJ2-2; D perhaps matches TRBD1 (6 bases). Between the trimmed V and J ends, which lost 10 bases and 5 bases, there was a span of 19 bases. The germline V gene has CDR1 KGHDR and CDR2 SFDVKD. The CDR3 is 15 amino acids.

The V and J genes are TRBV5-1 and TRBJ2-2, with 9 nucleotides matching TRBD1. This CDR3 has 16 amino acids. Per germline, CDR1 SGHRS and CDR2 YFSETQ. Trimming at V came to 2 bases and at J to 4 bases, leaving 6 bases not matched to a gene. The CDR3: CASSLGQGSSTGELFF. CDR3 DNA: TGCGCCAGCAGCTTAGGACAGGGGAGTAGCACCGGGGAGCTGTTTTTT.

Ten or more counts support this clonotype. This sequence joins TRBV28 and TRBJ2-7; 9 bases are a match to TRBD2. Germline V gene lookup returns CDR1 MDHEN and CDR2 SYDVKM. J was trimmed by 1 base and V by 9 bases; bases with no gene match: 7. The CDR3 is 14 residues long. CDR3 protein: CASGTLAGSYEQYF. The DNA of the CDR3 is TGTGCCAGTGGGACCCTAGCGGGATCCTACGAGCAGTACTTC.

This clonotype was seen at least ten times. The genes are TRBV6-5 and TRBJ1-4, with D unresolved. The CDR3 has 12 residues. V was clipped by 4 bases and J by 5 bases, with 5 bases between them. Germline CDR1 reads MNHEY; CDR2 reads SVGAGI. CDR3 coding DNA: TGTGCCAGCAGTTCGAGGAATGAAAAACTGTTTTTT. Translation: CASSSRNEKLFF.

This clonotype was detected ten times or more. This rearrangement joins TRBV9 to TRBJ2-3; D unresolved. The CDR3 totals 15 residues. Trimming shortened V by 0 bases and J by 4 bases, and 12 bases separated the two germline ends. Germline lookup yields CDR1 SGDLS and CDR2 YYNGEE. The CDR3 nucleotides are TGTGCCAGCAGCGTAGGAACTCCGTTCGCAGATACGCAGTATTTT. Residues: CASSVGTPFADTQYF.

This clonotype was seen at least ten times. The rearrangement joins TRBV12-3 or TRBV12-4 to TRBJ1-4; D is undetermined. Trimming took 8 bases from V and 4 from J, leaving 17 bases between them. There are 15 residues in the CDR3. In DNA form, the CDR3 reads TGTGCCAGCGGCCCCAGGACTGGGTTTAATGAAAAACTGTTTTTT. Encoded protein: CASGPRTGFNEKLFF.

This clonotype was recorded at least ten times. The chain couples TRBV29-1 to TRBJ2-5, with D perhaps given as TRBD1 or TRBD2 (5 bases each). The CDR3 contains 11 residues. V lost 6 bases and J 7 bases, leaving 12 bases between the germline ends. The germline V gene has CDR1 SQVTM and CDR2 ANQGSEA. CDR3 protein: CSVGTRGTQYF. The CDR3 DNA reads as TGCAGCGTAGGGACCCGGGGGACCCAGTACTTC.

This clonotype was seen many times. This chain links TRBV24-1 with TRBJ2-1; D not certain. The germline V gene encodes CDR1 KGHDR and CDR2 SFDVKD. The CDR3 runs to 16 residues. V was trimmed by 3 bases and J by 5 bases, leaving 16 bases between them. CDR3 in DNA: TGTGCCACCAGTGATCCTAGTGGGAATATCAACAATGAGCAGTTCTTC. This sequence encodes CATSDPSGNINNEQFF.

In its sample, this clonotype was seen many times. This rearrangement joins TRBV12-3 or TRBV12-4 to TRBJ1-5; no reliable D call. Deletions cut 3 bases from V and 6 bases from J, with 12 bases between. The CDR3 spans 14 residues. The CDR3 reads CASSFILAGQPQHF. CDR3 DNA: TGTGCCAGCAGTTTTATCCTAGCAGGTCAGCCCCAGCATTTT.

This clonotype was observed a few times. This chain connects TRBV20-1 to TRBJ1-6; 7 bases agree with TRBD1. The junction had 9 bases not matched to a gene; V was cut back by 6 bases and J by 13 bases. This CDR3 is built from 12 residues. Germline V gene lookup returns CDR1 DFQATT and CDR2 SNEGSKA (reference sequence). The CDR3 reads CSAKQGTLPLHF. In nucleotides, the CDR3 is TGCAGTGCCAAACAGGGGACGCTGCCCCTCCACTTT.

This clonotype was observed many times. The V call is TRBV5-1, the J call TRBJ1-2; D is ambiguous. Germline V gives CDR1 SGHRS, CDR2 YFSETQ. V was clipped by 3 bases and J by 3 bases, with 15 bases between them. This CDR3 region has 15 residues. The CDR3 DNA reads as TGCGCCAGCAGCTCACCCGAGGGAGCGGACTATGGCTACACCTTC. Its protein product is CASSSPEGADYGYTF.